These T cell receptor beta chains were read from a single sample in a study of post-analysis software for immune sequencing data. TCRdb recomputed calls from the PCR reads with MiXCR, one row per CDR3 protein. The table records more than 450,000 distinct CDR3 sequences, roughly 40% of them present only once. Sequencing input: blood. Every receptor here comes from a girl aged 5 to 17 with multiple sclerosis. The CDR3 runs from the conserved cysteine through the conserved F or W. A D gene is named only where the DNA matches it firmly. Size is omitted from some rows. Given values are once, few, many or a class for expanded clones.

CDR3 protein: CASSDPGGANTQYF
CDR3 DNA: TGTGCCAGCAGCGACCCGGGGGGCGCGAATACGCAGTATTTT
clone size: few
V gene: TRBV7-2
D gene: NA
J gene: TRBJ2-3

CDR3 protein: CASSLPARDRGGDTEAFF
CDR3 DNA: TGTGCCAGCAGCTTACCGGCCCGGGACAGGGGGGGGGACACTGAAGCTTTCTTT
clone size: NA
V gene: TRBV7-8
D gene: TRBD1
J gene: TRBJ1-1

CDR3 protein: CASSLNSGTGIGEQFF
CDR3 DNA: TGTGCCAGCAGCCTAAATTCCGGGACAGGGATAGGTGAGCAGTTCTTC
clone size: NA
V gene: TRBV7-8
D gene: TRBD1
J gene: TRBJ2-1

CDR3 protein: CASSPRQGEAEAFF
CDR3 DNA: TGTGCCAGCAGCCCGCGACAGGGGGAGGCTGAAGCTTTCTTT
clone size: few
V gene: TRBV9
D gene: TRBD1
J gene: TRBJ1-1

CDR3 protein: CASSTWREREGPDTQYF
CDR3 DNA: TGTGCCAGCAGCACATGGCGAGAGCGGGAGGGTCCAGATACGCAGTATTTT
clone size: once
V gene: TRBV7-6
D gene: TRBD2
J gene: TRBJ2-3

CDR3 protein: CASSREGQSYEQYF
CDR3 DNA: TGCGCCAGCAGCCGAGAGGGACAGTCCTACGAGCAGTACTTC
clone size: few
V gene: TRBV5-1
D gene: TRBD1
J gene: TRBJ2-7

CDR3 protein: CSVEAATSGRYNEQFF
CDR3 DNA: TGCAGCGTTGAAGCCGCAACTAGCGGGAGATACAATGAGCAGTTCTTC
clone size: NA
V gene: TRBV29-1
D gene: TRBD2
J gene: TRBJ2-1

CDR3 protein: CASSRTSGSQNEQFF
CDR3 DNA: TGTGCCAGCAGCCGGACTAGCGGGAGTCAGAATGAGCAGTTCTTC
clone size: few
V gene: TRBV11-3
D gene: TRBD2
J gene: TRBJ2-1

CDR3 protein: CASSLASGALPIQETQYF
CDR3 DNA: TGTGCCAGCAGCTTGGCTAGCGGAGCGCTCCCAATCCAAGAGACCCAGTACTTC
clone size: NA
V gene: TRBV13
D gene: TRBD2
J gene: TRBJ2-5

CDR3 protein: CASAGGAGAKETQYF
CDR3 DNA: TGTGCCAGCGCGGGAGGCGCGGGGGCGAAAGAGACCCAGTACTTC
clone size: few
V gene: TRBV12-3/TRBV12-4
D gene: TRBD2
J gene: TRBJ2-5

CDR3 protein: CASSPTGLAGGPETQYF
CDR3 DNA: TGTGCCAGCAGCCCGACTGGACTAGCGGGGGGGCCGGAGACCCAGTACTTC
clone size: NA
V gene: TRBV4-2
D gene: TRBD2
J gene: TRBJ2-5

CDR3 protein: CASSPSEGRRNGYTF
CDR3 DNA: TGTGCCAGCAGCCCTTCAGAGGGACGCAGGAATGGCTACACCTTC
clone size: NA
V gene: TRBV3-1
D gene: NA
J gene: TRBJ1-2

CDR3 protein: CASSVFSGSDEQFF
CDR3 DNA: TGTGCCAGCAGCGTTTTTAGCGGGAGCGATGAGCAGTTCTTC
clone size: NA
V gene: TRBV7-2
D gene: TRBD2
J gene: TRBJ2-1

CDR3 protein: CASTPGLRGEQFF
CDR3 DNA: TGTGCCAGCACCCCGGGGCTCCGGGGTGAGCAGTTCTTC
clone size: NA
V gene: TRBV6-5
D gene: NA
J gene: TRBJ2-1

CDR3 protein: CATSDQGQSEETQYF
CDR3 DNA: TGTGCCACCAGTGACCAGGGACAGTCGGAAGAGACCCAGTACTTC
clone size: few
V gene: TRBV24-1
D gene: TRBD1
J gene: TRBJ2-5

CDR3 protein: CASSLVETSGSADTQYF
CDR3 DNA: TGTGCCAGCAGCTTAGTAGAGACTAGCGGGTCCGCAGATACGCAGTATTTT
clone size: few
V gene: TRBV7-2
D gene: TRBD2
J gene: TRBJ2-3

CDR3 protein: CSARTSGDQETQYF
CDR3 DNA: TGCAGTGCAAGGACTAGCGGAGACCAAGAGACCCAGTACTTC
clone size: few
V gene: TRBV20-1
D gene: TRBD2
J gene: TRBJ2-5

CDR3 protein: CASSFQGIGEQFF
CDR3 DNA: TGTGCCAGCAGTTTTCAGGGGATAGGGGAGCAGTTCTTC
clone size: few
V gene: TRBV12-3/TRBV12-4
D gene: NA
J gene: TRBJ2-1

CDR3 protein: CASSPGQQTYGYTF
CDR3 DNA: TGTGCCAGCAGCCCGGGACAGCAGACCTATGGCTACACCTTC
clone size: few
V gene: TRBV6-5
D gene: TRBD1
J gene: TRBJ1-2

CDR3 protein: CASSLDRISNTEAFF
CDR3 DNA: TGTGCCAGCAGCTTAGACAGGATTTCAAACACTGAAGCTTTCTTT
clone size: NA
V gene: TRBV7-2
D gene: NA
J gene: TRBJ1-1

CDR3 protein: CASSTPQGTVYGYTF
CDR3 DNA: TGTGCCAGCAGTACACCACAGGGCACAGTCTATGGCTACACCTTC
clone size: NA
V gene: TRBV12-3/TRBV12-4
D gene: NA
J gene: TRBJ1-2

CDR3 protein: CASSILGGAETQYF
CDR3 DNA: TGTGCCAGCAGTATCCTCGGGGGCGCAGAGACCCAGTACTTC
clone size: NA
V gene: TRBV28
D gene: NA
J gene: TRBJ2-5

CDR3 protein: CSAQASAGGTDTQYF
CDR3 DNA: TGCAGTGCCCAAGCTTCGGCGGGCGGCACAGATACGCAGTATTTT
clone size: few
V gene: TRBV20-1
D gene: NA
J gene: TRBJ2-3

CDR3 protein: CANSQGPGRNSNQPQHF
CDR3 DNA: TGTGCCAACAGCCAAGGACCAGGACGGAATAGCAATCAGCCCCAGCATTTT
clone size: few
V gene: TRBV3-1
D gene: NA
J gene: TRBJ1-5

CDR3 protein: CASSLAALAGGFEQYF
CDR3 DNA: TGTGCCAGCAGCTTAGCGGCCCTAGCGGGGGGATTCGAGCAGTACTTC
clone size: NA
V gene: TRBV7-2
D gene: TRBD2
J gene: TRBJ2-7

CDR3 protein: CASSSGTVSSYNEQFF
CDR3 DNA: TGCGCCAGCAGCTCGGGAACGGTGAGCTCCTACAATGAGCAGTTCTTC
clone size: NA
V gene: TRBV5-1
D gene: NA
J gene: TRBJ2-1

CDR3 protein: CAGTQGLGYTF
CDR3 DNA: TGTGCCGGGACACAGGGACTGGGCTACACCTTC
clone size: NA
V gene: TRBV6-1
D gene: NA
J gene: TRBJ1-2

CDR3 protein: CASSDLAGGQYNEQFF
CDR3 DNA: TGCGCCAGCAGTGATTTAGCGGGAGGGCAGTACAATGAGCAGTTCTTC
clone size: NA
V gene: TRBV5-1
D gene: TRBD2
J gene: TRBJ2-1

CDR3 protein: CASSDLRGYYGYTF
CDR3 DNA: TGTGCCAGCAGTGACCTCAGGGGTTACTATGGCTACACCTTC
clone size: NA
V gene: TRBV25-1
D gene: NA
J gene: TRBJ1-2

CDR3 protein: CASSSTGAEGYEQYF
CDR3 DNA: TGTGCCAGCAGCTCAACAGGGGCCGAGGGCTACGAGCAGTACTTC
clone size: NA
V gene: TRBV7-9
D gene: TRBD1
J gene: TRBJ2-7

CDR3 protein: CASTTGHSGANVRTF
CDR3 DNA: TGTGCCAGCACCACCGGACATTCTGGGGCCAACGTCCGGACTTTC
clone size: NA
V gene: TRBV3-1
D gene: NA
J gene: TRBJ2-6

CDR3 protein: CASRGSGGKRNTEAFF
CDR3 DNA: TGCGCCAGCCGAGGCTCAGGGGGCAAGAGGAACACTGAAGCTTTCTTT
clone size: NA
V gene: TRBV5-1
D gene: TRBD1
J gene: TRBJ1-1

CDR3 protein: CASSSRTEKVDEQFF
CDR3 DNA: TGTGCCAGCAGTTCTCGGACAGAAAAGGTCGATGAGCAGTTCTTC
clone size: NA
V gene: TRBV6-2/TRBV6-3
D gene: NA
J gene: TRBJ2-1

CDR3 protein: CSVSRGLYEQYF
CDR3 DNA: TGCAGTGTTAGCCGGGGCCTCTACGAGCAGTACTTC
clone size: few
V gene: TRBV20-1
D gene: NA
J gene: TRBJ2-7

CDR3 protein: CASSLGLAGGDLRDRYEQYF
CDR3 DNA: TGTGCCAGCAGCTTAGGGCTAGCGGGAGGTGATCTGAGAGACCGTTATGAGCAGTACTTC
clone size: NA
V gene: TRBV13
D gene: TRBD2
J gene: TRBJ2-7

CDR3 protein: CASSFGQGVRETQYF
CDR3 DNA: TGTGCCAGCAGTTTTGGGCAGGGCGTTCGAGAGACCCAGTACTTC
clone size: few
V gene: TRBV12-3/TRBV12-4
D gene: NA
J gene: TRBJ2-5

CDR3 protein: CASSLKSGTDTQYF
CDR3 DNA: TGCGCCAGCAGCTTAAAGAGTGGCACAGACACGCAGTATTTT
clone size: NA
V gene: TRBV5-1
D gene: NA
J gene: TRBJ2-3